This T cell receptor (beta chain) was sequenced for a study of blood T cells in healthy people across ages (dated by TCRdb to between 2014 and 2017). The study in broad terms: In model experiments, template switching captured about one uniquely barcoded TCR beta cDNA molecule for every two T cells. To avoid experimental bias, donors of different ages were randomly spread across the sequencing lanes. Using the same blood draw, the study looked at two additional independent replicas of 1 million unique cDNA reads for two donors, one aged 18 to 30 and the other aged 80 or older. To track age-related changes in TCR beta repertoire diversity, the study relied on deep sequencing normalized with unique cDNA molecular identifiers. The donors were divided into four age groups: young (average 16 years), middle-aged (about 39), aged (about 62) and long-lived (roughly 82). The study at large found these results: Observed TCR beta diversity per million T cells fell roughly linearly with age, and a significant reduction was already apparent by age roughly 40. Because donor CMV infection status was unknown, age-related changes in expanded clonotypes were potentially confounded. The percentage of naive T cells measured by flow cytometry correlated strongly with observed TCR beta diversity. Conclusive comparison of naive and antigen-experienced compartments was prevented by the profiling of bulk unsorted PBMCs. Total diversity estimates from one million sequenced T cells were considered lower bounds and underestimates. Compared with the aged group, the long-lived group had more naive CD4+ T cells, fewer expanded clones and increased TCR diversity, a pattern suggesting age selection.

The 35 to 40 donors, aged 6 to 90 years, were systemically healthy Caucasian individuals from Russia. Each donor gave ten milliliters of peripheral blood, drawn into EDTA-treated Vacutainer tubes. Ficoll-Paque density-gradient centrifugation was used to isolate PBMCs, with at least 6 million per sample. Trizol reagent was used to extract total RNA from the PBMCs, yielding at least 6 micrograms per sample. The percentages of naive CD45RAhigh/CD27high T cells were determined by flow cytometry on a PBMC aliquot from every donor. Libraries were prepared through 5' RACE. Instrument on record: Illumina HiSeq 2500. A second PCR of 7 to 11 cycles was performed with a sample-barcoded 5' primer and a J-beta primer mix. Each TCR beta cDNA molecule received a unique molecular identifier from a template-switch 5' adaptor carrying 12 random nucleotides. Each sample yielded at least 3 million CDR3-containing paired-end reads. First-strand cDNA was synthesized from all RNA with the Mint cDNA synthesis kit, primed by a TRBC-specific oligonucleotide. All cDNA was treated with uracil-DNA glycosylase and then went through a first 18-cycle PCR with the universal primers M1SS and BC2_uni_R. The published analysis was carried out like this. For normalization, 1 million high-quality reads were randomly selected from each sample, with every read carrying a distinct molecular identifier. Instead of being binned into consensus sequences, reads that shared molecular identifiers were thrown out. MiTCR, with a Q25 quality threshold and the strictest error-elimination algorithm, was used for CDR3 identification, clonotype clustering and error correction. A nonparametric unseen species model using Euler transformation provided a lower-bound estimate of total TCR beta diversity. Using fastp trimming at Q25 and MiXCR clonotype assembly, TCRdb reanalyzed the public sequencing data and kept in-frame beta chains. Every CDR3 protein is listed once, alongside the most common genes and DNA of its rows. Clone size and V and J calls follow TCRdb, not the original study. Present in this sample are some 1 million distinct CDR3 sequences, roughly 45% of which were seen just once. Approximately 20% of the sample is held by the ten biggest clonotypes.

This clonotype was counted once. Its antigen has not been determined. Base qualities are not recorded, but no much larger clone differs from it by a single base. The CDR3 numbers 14 residues from cysteine through phenylalanine. This entry keeps only the CDR3 DNA: 42 bases, framed from base 1. The CDR1 and CDR2 encoded by the germline V gene (reference sequence) are GTSNPN and SVGIG. V is pruned by 3 bases and J by 8 bases, leaving 6 bases of the junction without a gene match. The chain is assembled from TRBV30 and TRBJ1-4, with 10 middle bases fitting TRBD1. Sequencing was carried out using blood. The origin of this receptor is a woman aged 60-70 years in good health. The CDR3 reads CAWRGTGVGEKLFF. The bases read TGTGCCTGGAGGGGGACAGGGGTTGGCGAAAAACTGTTTTTT.